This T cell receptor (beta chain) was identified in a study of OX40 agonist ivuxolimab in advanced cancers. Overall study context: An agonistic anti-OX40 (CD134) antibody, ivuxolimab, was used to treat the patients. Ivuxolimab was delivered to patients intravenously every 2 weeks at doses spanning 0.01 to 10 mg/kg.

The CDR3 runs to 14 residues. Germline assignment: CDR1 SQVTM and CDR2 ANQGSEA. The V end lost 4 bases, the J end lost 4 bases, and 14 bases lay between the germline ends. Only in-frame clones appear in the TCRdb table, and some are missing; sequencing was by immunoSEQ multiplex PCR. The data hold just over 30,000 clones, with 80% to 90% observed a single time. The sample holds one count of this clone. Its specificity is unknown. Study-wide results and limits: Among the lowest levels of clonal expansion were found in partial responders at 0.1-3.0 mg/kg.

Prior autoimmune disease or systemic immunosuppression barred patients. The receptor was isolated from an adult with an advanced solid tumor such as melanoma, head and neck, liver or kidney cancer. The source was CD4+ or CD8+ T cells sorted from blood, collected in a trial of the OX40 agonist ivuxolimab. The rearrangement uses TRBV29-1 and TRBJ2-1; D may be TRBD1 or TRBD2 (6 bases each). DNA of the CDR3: TGCAGCGTTGGGGGGGCCGCCGAGTACAATGAGCAGTTCTTC. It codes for CSVGGAAEYNEQFF.